The 23 T cell receptor beta chains presented below share a single source sample, sequenced in a study of identical twins. TCRdb called the 5' RACE reads again in MiXCR, with one record for every CDR3 protein. The table shows about 200,000 distinct CDR3 sequences, with 6.5% occurring only once. The same sample was also used in a study of T cells expressing NK-cell markers.

What was sequenced was CD8+ T cells sorted from blood. Receptors were obtained from a woman aged 18-29 years in good health.

This chain connects TRBV7-9 to TRBJ1-5; D perhaps matches TRBD1 (6 bases). Germline CDR1 is SEHNR and CDR2 is FQNEAQ (reference sequence). V lost 3 bases and J 6 bases, leaving 9 bases between the germline ends. The CDR3 extends over 13 amino acids. The CDR3 coding sequence is TGTGCCAGCAGCTTTACAGGGATTCAGCCCCAGCATTTT. Translated: CASSFTGIQPQHF. Complete variable domain (other parts from reference TRBV7-9 and TRBJ1-5): DTGVSQNPRHKITKRGQNVTFRCDPISEHNRLYWYRQTLGQGPEFLTYFQNEAQLEKSRLLSDRFSAERPKGSFSTLEIQRTEQGDSAMYLCASSFTGIQPQHFGDGTRLSIL.

The chain couples TRBV4-3 to TRBJ1-1; TRBD1 is a possible D gene (6 bases). V was shortened by 0 bases and J by 7 bases, with 15 bases between the two germline ends. Germline-derived CDR1 and CDR2 are LGHNA and YSLEER. This CDR3 has 15 amino acids. CDR3 loop: CASSQDLGGADEAFF. CDR3 in DNA: TGCGCCAGCAGCCAAGATCTCGGGGGGGCAGATGAAGCTTTCTTT.

This clonotype has at least ten counts. The CDR3 sequence is CASSLRLPTNNEQFF. CDR3 nucleotides: TGTGCCAGCAGCTTAAGGCTCCCAACCAACAATGAGCAGTTCTTC. This chain links TRBV7-9 with TRBJ2-1; D is unresolved. Germline V gene data show CDR1 as SEHNR and CDR2 as FQNEAQ (reference sequence). Trimming removed 2 bases from V and 5 bases from J, with 13 bases in between. The CDR3 consists of 15 residues.

The chain carries TRBV7-8 and TRBJ2-5, with 11 bases matching TRBD2. This CDR3 contains 14 residues. The germline V gene has CDR1 SGHVS and CDR2 FQNEAQ. The ends lost 5 bases at V and 4 bases at J; junction bases unmatched: 3. CDR3 DNA: TGTGCCAGCAGCGCCACTAGCGGGGGAGAGACCCAGTACTTC. Translation gives CASSATSGGETQYF.

Only a few counts were recorded for this clonotype. The CDR3 spells CASSFGPTSYNEQFF. CDR3 nucleotide sequence: TGTGCCAGCAGTTTTGGACCCACATCCTACAATGAGCAGTTCTTC. The V call is TRBV12-3 or TRBV12-4, the J call TRBJ2-1; no definite D call. The ends were cut back, 3 bases at V and 1 base at J, with 10 bases in the middle. The CDR3 length is 15 residues.

The sample holds a few counts of this clonotype. The chain couples TRBV27 to TRBJ1-1; D is undetermined. Trimming cost V 7 bases and J 8 bases, with 14 bases left between them. Germline V gene data show CDR1 as MNHEY and CDR2 as SMNVEV (reference sequence). The CDR3 has 12 residues. The CDR3 nucleotides are TGTGCCAGCAATCCGATAGGAGGAGAAGCTTTCTTT. Translating it yields CASNPIGGEAFF.

At least ten counts were recorded for this clonotype. The chain uses TRBV4-3 and TRBJ2-5; D possibly corresponds to TRBD1 (6 bases). V lost 4 bases and J lost 0, with 12 bases in between. The CDR3 loop spans 15 amino acids. Per germline, CDR1 LGHNA and CDR2 YSLEER. CDR3 in DNA: TGCGCCAGCAGCCCCGGACAGCTGTACCAAGAGACCCAGTACTTC. Translation: CASSPGQLYQETQYF.

The chain couples TRBV25-1 to TRBJ2-7; no definite D call. Germline V CDR1 and CDR2: MGHDK, SYGVNS. The CDR3 loop spans 14 amino acids. Trimming pared 1 base from V and 7 bases from J, leaving 14 bases between. The CDR3 reads CASSESDGRLEQYF. The DNA of the CDR3 is TGTGCCAGCAGTGAATCGGACGGACGGCTGGAGCAGTACTTC.

This clonotype was seen ten or more times. V usage is TRBV3-1 and J usage is TRBJ1-4; the D is unclear. Germline CDR1 and CDR2: LGHDT and YNNKEL (reference sequence). This CDR3 is built from 13 residues. Trimming shortened V by 0 bases and J by 8 bases, and 7 bases separated the two germline ends. The CDR3 here is CASSQDNGEKLFF. CDR3 DNA sequence: TGTGCCAGCAGCCAAGATAACGGGGAAAAACTGTTTTTT. The whole variable domain, filled in from reference TRBV3-1 and TRBJ1-4, reads DTAVSQTPKYLVTQMGNDKSIKCEQNLGHDTMYWYKQDSKKFLKIMFSYNNKELIINETVPNRFSPKSPDKAHLNLHINSLELGDSAVYFCASSQDNGEKLFFGSGTQLSVL.

This clonotype occurred many times. The V gene is TRBV27, the J gene TRBJ1-1; 7 bases match TRBD1. The CDR3 extends over 17 amino acids. Looked up from germline, CDR1 is MNHEY and CDR2 is SMNVEV (reference sequence). The ends lost 6 bases at V and 3 bases at J; junction bases unmatched: 16. The CDR3 DNA reads as TGTGCCAGCAGCTCAGCGAAGGGGGCGTCCCGCTACACTGAAGCTTTCTTT. It is translated as CASSSAKGASRYTEAFF.

This clonotype was detected many times. CDR3 region: CASTGAGGNTEAFF. The CDR3 DNA reads TGCGCCAGCACGGGAGCCGGGGGGAACACTGAAGCTTTCTTT. The chain recombines TRBV5-1 with TRBJ1-1, with D perhaps TRBD1 (5 bases). Germline V lookup: CDR1 SGHRS, CDR2 YFSETQ. The V gene lost 6 bases and the J gene lost 1 base, with 13 bases spanning the gap. The CDR3 length is 14 residues.

This clonotype was recorded at least ten times. CDR3 coding DNA: TGTGCCAGCAGCTCCGTCGGCCAGCCCCAGCATTTT. It specifies CASSSVGQPQHF. The rearrangement uses TRBV7-9 and TRBJ1-5; no reliable D call. V was cut by 4 bases and J by 7 bases, with 8 bases left in between. Germline V lookup: CDR1 SEHNR, CDR2 FQNEAQ (reference sequence). The CDR3 sequence is 12 residues long.

The chain couples TRBV14 to TRBJ2-1, with D possibly TRBD1 on 6 matching bases. Trimming left V 0 bases short and J 1 base short, with 10 bases between. The CDR3 contains 16 residues. CDR1 and CDR2 from the germline V gene are SGHDN and FVKESK. CDR3 nucleotide sequence: TGTGCCAGCAGCCAAGACCCACAGGGATCCTACAATGAGCAGTTCTTC. This encodes CASSQDPQGSYNEQFF.

This clonotype occurred many times. This chain connects TRBV5-1 to TRBJ1-4; 7 bases match TRBD1. This CDR3 is built from 15 residues. Germline CDR1 SGHRS, CDR2 YFSETQ. J lost 5 bases, V lost 4 bases, and 8 bases had no gene match. The chain's CDR3 is CASSPLTGRNEKLFF. In nucleotides, the CDR3 is TGCGCCAGCAGCCCATTGACAGGGAGGAATGAAAAACTGTTTTTT. The full variable domain, completed using reference TRBV5-1 and TRBJ1-4, is KAGVTQTPRYLIKTRGQQVTLSCSPISGHRSVSWYQQTPGQGLQFLFEYFSETQRNKGNFPGRFSGRQFSNSRSEMNVSTLELGDSALYLCASSPLTGRNEKLFFGSGTQLSVL.

This sequence joins TRBV20-1 and TRBJ2-5, with 8 bases that match TRBD2. Germline CDR1 reads DFQATT; CDR2 reads SNEGSKA (reference sequence). With 2 bases clipped from V and 4 bases from J, the junction kept 15 bases outside the gene matches. CDR3 length equals 17 residues. In DNA form, the CDR3 reads TGCAGTGCTAGACCTTGGACTAGCATGCGGTTGGGAGAGACCCAGTACTTC. Translated: CSARPWTSMRLGETQYF.

In this sample, this clonotype turned up a few times. The chain joins TRBV6-2 or TRBV6-3 to TRBJ2-1; D could derive from TRBD1 or TRBD2 (6 bases each). The CDR3 is 14 amino acids. Between the trimmed V and J ends, which lost 2 bases and 11 bases, there was a span of 16 bases. CDR1 is MNHEY, CDR2 SVGEGT, per germline. The CDR3 loop is CASSYEEGGLKQFF. The CDR3 coding sequence is TGTGCCAGCAGTTACGAGGAAGGGGGGTTGAAGCAGTTCTTC.

The chain carries TRBV29-1 and TRBJ2-3, with TRBD2 identical over 8 bases. This CDR3 has 12 amino acids. Germline V gene sequence: CDR1 SQVTM, CDR2 ANQGSEA. CDR3 amino acids: CGSSGPTDTQYF. In DNA, the CDR3 is TGCGGATCTAGCGGGCCCACAGATACGCAGTATTTT.

This clonotype was recorded at least ten times. The V call is TRBV5-5, the J call TRBJ1-1; D is ambiguous. The CDR3 is made up of 14 amino acids. Germline values: CDR1 SGHKS, CDR2 YYEKEE (reference sequence). V lost 0 bases and J lost 7, with 13 bases in between. The CDR3 sequence: CASSLVLGKDEAFF. CDR3 DNA sequence: TGTGCCAGCAGCTTGGTTCTCGGGAAAGATGAAGCTTTCTTT.

This clonotype was observed at least ten times. The chain links TRBV12-3 or TRBV12-4 to TRBJ1-1; D ambiguous. Trimming pared 1 base from V and 7 bases from J, leaving 7 bases between. The CDR3 is 12 amino acids. CDR3 region: CASSLEYVEAFF. CDR3 DNA: TGTGCCAGCAGTTTAGAATATGTTGAAGCTTTCTTT.

CDR3 nucleotides: TGCAGTGCTAGAGATATCGCAGGGGAGGCGATAAGAGCTTTCTTT. This translates into CSARDIAGEAIRAFF. This chain joins TRBV20-1 and TRBJ1-1; D is perhaps TRBD1 (6 bases). Looked up from germline, CDR1 is DFQATT and CDR2 is SNEGSKA (reference sequence). The germline V and J ends were trimmed by 0 bases and 10 bases, with 21 bases remaining between them. The CDR3 contains 15 residues.

This clonotype was seen many times. The chain carries TRBV3-1 and TRBJ1-2, with 9 bases lining up with TRBD1. V lost 4 bases and J lost 4; bases outside the gene matches: 7. The CDR3 contains 15 residues. Germline loops: CDR1 LGHDT, CDR2 YNNKEL (reference sequence). The CDR3, as DNA: TGTGCCAGCAGCCTTGGGACAGGGAGATCCTATGGCTACACCTTC. It translates to CASSLGTGRSYGYTF.

The chain has TRBV13 and TRBJ2-1; 11 positions agree with TRBD2. The germline CDR1 and CDR2 sequences are PRHDT and FYEKMQ (reference sequence). The V segment lost 4 bases and the J segment 8 bases; nucleotides outside the gene matches: 31. The CDR3 covers 23 residues. The CDR3: CASSSRLQTSGKDRRFLVDEQFF. The CDR3, as DNA: TGTGCCAGCAGCTCACGATTGCAGACTAGCGGGAAAGATCGGAGGTTCCTAGTAGATGAGCAGTTCTTC.

The chain uses TRBV20-1 and TRBJ2-7, with 13 bases aligning to TRBD2. The CDR3 length is 21 residues. The V segment lost 6 bases and the J segment 1 base; nucleotides outside the gene matches: 24. Germline V gene lookup returns CDR1 DFQATT and CDR2 SNEGSKA (reference sequence). This CDR3 reads CSALRTGLAGTSGIRSYEQYF. In DNA form, the CDR3 reads TGCAGTGCCCTTCGGACAGGCTTAGCCGGGACTAGCGGGATAAGGTCCTACGAGCAGTACTTC.